The 5 T cell receptor beta chains below were found in one sample sequenced in a study of cytomegalovirus exposure and HLA in healthy donors. PCR was performed using 60 Vbeta and 13 Jbeta primers. Sequencing was performed with immunoSEQ multiplex PCR; in TCRdb, only in-frame clones are kept and a portion is missing. This table has around 130,000 clones, approximately 80% appearing once. The sequenced sample was PBMCs. All receptors come from a girl aged 2 to 9 in good health and CMV-seronegative.

V is TRBV4-3 and J is TRBJ1-1, with 11 nucleotides matching TRBD1. V gave up 3 bases and J gave up 0 bases; unmatched junction bases: 12. The CDR3 runs 19 residues. In germline, CDR1 is LGHNA, CDR2 YSLEER. CDR3 sequence reads: CASSHGSGTGGWVNTEAFF. CDR3 DNA: TGCGCCAGCAGCCATGGATCCGGGACAGGGGGGTGGGTGAACACTGAAGCTTTCTTT.

The genes are TRBV7-6 and TRBJ1-4; a possible D gene is TRBD1 (5 bases). Deletions cut 1 base from V and 8 bases from J, with 14 bases between. This CDR3 region has 15 residues. Germline-derived CDR1 and CDR2 are SGHVS and FNYEAQ. In nucleotides, the CDR3 is TGTGCCAGCAGCTTAGGGGCAGGGTCGGAAGAAAAACTGTTTTTT. It encodes CASSLGAGSEEKLFF.

This CDR3 reads CASSLLSQETQYF. CDR3 sequence (DNA): TGTGCCAGCAGCTTACTGTCCCAAGAGACCCAGTACTTC. The chain joins TRBV7-3 to TRBJ2-5, with D uncertain. Trimming cost V 2 bases and J 1 base, with 5 bases left between them. The CDR3 consists of 13 residues. Per germline, CDR1 SGHTA and CDR2 FQGTGA.

In this sample, this clone turned up a few times. This chain joins TRBV5-1 and TRBJ1-1; 7 bases fit TRBD1. Germline-derived CDR1 and CDR2 are SGHRS and YFSETQ. The CDR3 is 14 residues long. V trimming: 0 bases; J trimming: 3 bases; junction bases outside the gene matches: 2. The CDR3 reads CASSLGQGYTEAFF. For the CDR3, the DNA is TGCGCCAGCAGCTTGGGACAGGGATACACTGAAGCTTTCTTT.

This clone was recorded once. The rearrangement joins TRBV7-2 to TRBJ2-1; 7 positions match TRBD2. The CDR3 consists of 16 residues. V lost 5 bases and J lost 7; bases outside the gene matches: 14. The germline V gene has CDR1 SGHTA and CDR2 FQGNSA. CDR3 loop: CASSVLGGGLGNEQFF. CDR3 DNA: TGTGCCAGCAGCGTGCTGGGGGGGGGATTAGGAAATGAGCAGTTCTTC.